The rows below give T cell receptor beta chains drawn from one sample of a study of T cells expressing NK-cell markers. TCRdb re-called the 5' RACE reads; one entry per CDR3 protein, DNA not given. This sample's clone table lists hundreds of thousands of distinct CDR3 sequences. The sample consisted of blood T cells: a sorted CD56 or NKG2C T cell subset, CD4+ or CD8+ T cells, or bulk PBMC T cells (not recorded which). Source of these receptors: a woman between 18 and 69 years old in good health. Each CDR3 is given with its conserved first and last residue.

v_gene	j_gene	CDR3aa
TRBV6-5	TRBJ2-1	CASSYSPPYNEQFF
TRBV12-3/TRBV12-4	TRBJ1-6	CASSLYGSRSSPLHF
TRBV12-3/TRBV12-4	TRBJ2-7	CASTPQGGAYEQYF
TRBV2	TRBJ2-4	CASSVEEGWGNIQYF
TRBV11-2	TRBJ2-5	CASSRGKRGYQETQYF
TRBV4-3	TRBJ2-2	CASSQVPGFGELFF
TRBV11-2	TRBJ2-3	CASSANIGTTDTQYF
TRBV5-1	TRBJ2-3	CASSRDGSSGDRTDTQYF
TRBV12-3/TRBV12-4	TRBJ2-2	CASRPTQGAWDTGELFF
TRBV5-4	TRBJ1-2	CASSLVAGGGGYTF
TRBV12-3/TRBV12-4	TRBJ2-6	CASSPAHGSSGANVLTF
TRBV20-1	TRBJ1-4	CSAREMTATNEKLFF
TRBV12-3/TRBV12-4	TRBJ2-1	CASSFGGGAHNEQFF
TRBV20-1	TRBJ1-1	CSARGGRANTEAFF
TRBV4-3	TRBJ1-1	CASSQGTGGFRGEAFF